This TCR beta chain emerged from a study of blood T cell repertoires in COVID-19. Sequencing was performed with immunoSEQ multiplex PCR; in TCRdb, only in-frame clones are kept and a portion is missing. This sample carries 70,000 to 85,000 clones, roughly nine tenths of them seen once, and the ten largest clones take about 9%. The J segment lost 5 bases and the V segment lost 1 base, leaving 0 bases of the junction unmatched. This CDR3 is built from 16 residues. The germline V gene has CDR1 MGHRA and CDR2 YSYEKL. The TCR comes from a human donor in a cohort sampled during active COVID-19. The V call is TRBV4-1, the J call TRBJ2-2; 14 positions match TRBD2. What was sequenced was peripheral blood. CDR3 sequence (DNA): TGCGCCAGCAGCCAAGGGACTAGCGGGAGGACCGGGGAGCTGTTTTTT. Residues: CASSQGTSGRTGELFF.